This entry lists 20 T cell receptor beta chains sequenced from one sample in a study of T cell repertoires in cytomegalovirus infection. TCRdb re-called the reads through MiXCR, storing one row per CDR3 protein. Of about 150,000 distinct CDR3 sequences in the sample, around 24% were seen once. The sample consisted of PBMCs. The receptor set was obtained from a human donor in good health (CMV status not recorded). Some clones in this sample may be carry-over from other donors' samples.

This clonotype was detected only a few times. The gene calls are TRBV5-1 and TRBJ2-1, with 7 bases fitting TRBD2. Unmatched junction bases numbered 11, after V lost 0 bases and J lost 8 bases. Germline loops: CDR1 SGHRS, CDR2 YFSETQ. The CDR3 runs to 16 residues. CDR3 in DNA: TGCGCCAGCAGCTTGGAAGGGACTACCGCTGGGGATGAGCAGTTCTTC. Translation: CASSLEGTTAGDEQFF.

Concerning this clonotype: A read error may be the cause here, since a much bigger clone is one base away. The CDR3 DNA reads as TGTGCCAGCAGGGACAGCCTGAACACTGAAGCTTTCTTT. Translating gives CASRDSLNTEAFF. The V gene is TRBV7-3, the J gene TRBJ1-1, with D tentatively TRBD1 (6 bases). Germline CDR1 SGHTA, CDR2 FQGTGA. V lost 6 bases and J lost 0, with 8 bases in between. This CDR3 has 13 residues.

The chain combines TRBV28 with TRBJ1-1; D ambiguous. V was pared by 1 base and J by 7 bases, with 16 bases between. Germline CDR1 is MDHEN and CDR2 is SYDVKM. CDR3 length: 15 amino acids. The CDR3 coding sequence is TGTGCCAGCAGTTTATCCGCAGTGGGCTTGGGTGAAGCTTTCTTT. Translation gives CASSLSAVGLGEAFF.

There are a few counts of this clonotype. This chain joins TRBV7-6 and TRBJ1-1, with 7 nucleotides matching TRBD1. Germline CDR1 is SGHVS and CDR2 is FNYEAQ. The CDR3 consists of 15 residues. Germline trimming cut 5 bases from V and 1 base from J; bases unmatched to any gene: 7. The CDR3: CASSQRDSQNTEAFF. For the CDR3, the DNA is TGTGCCAGCAGCCAACGGGACAGCCAGAACACTGAAGCTTTCTTT.

The table lists this clonotype with many counts. This sequence joins TRBV12-3 or TRBV12-4 and TRBJ1-2; D gene ambiguous. The CDR3 is 15 residues long. The ends were cut back, 2 bases at V and 2 bases at J, with 12 bases in the middle. Here the CDR3 reads CASSLSGLENYGYTF. In DNA form, the CDR3 reads TGTGCCAGCAGTTTATCCGGGTTGGAAAACTATGGCTACACCTTC.

The gene calls are TRBV2 and TRBJ1-5; possibly TRBD1 for D (5 bases). In germline, CDR1 is SNHLY, CDR2 FYNNEI. V was clipped by 3 bases and J by 4 bases, with 13 bases between them. The CDR3 contains 15 residues. The CDR3, as DNA: TGTGCCAGCAGTGATGGGGGTTTGGGTAATCAGCCCCAGCATTTT. Its translation: CASSDGGLGNQPQHF.

The rearrangement uses TRBV20-1 and TRBJ2-5; D possibly corresponds to TRBD1 (6 bases). Germline V lookup: CDR1 DFQATT, CDR2 SNEGSKA (reference sequence). V was pared by 5 bases and J by 2 bases, with 12 bases between. CDR3 size: 13 residues. DNA of the CDR3: TGCAGTGCTCCAGGGGCCTCACAAGAGACCCAGTACTTC. It encodes CSAPGASQETQYF.

This clonotype has just a few counts. The rearrangement uses TRBV12-3 or TRBV12-4 and TRBJ1-4; no clear D gene. Trimming removed 3 bases at V and 3 bases at J, with 11 bases between. The CDR3 sequence is 15 residues long. The CDR3 protein is CASSFVGRPNEKLFF. In DNA, the CDR3 is TGTGCCAGCAGTTTTGTGGGCAGACCTAATGAAAAACTGTTTTTT.

The rearrangement uses TRBV11-3 and TRBJ1-5; no definite D call. In germline, CDR1 is SGHNT, CDR2 YENEEA. The CDR3 spans 16 residues. Trimming shortened V by 1 base and J by 0 bases, and 10 bases separated the two germline ends. CDR3 bases: TGTGCCAGCAGCTTAGCCGGCTTTTATAGCAATCAGCCCCAGCATTTT. Its protein is CASSLAGFYSNQPQHF.

This clonotype was found a few times. The J gene is TRBJ1-5, the V gene TRBV6-5; D call uncertain. The CDR3 runs 14 residues. V was clipped by 2 bases and J by 2 bases, with 7 bases between them. Germline V lookup: CDR1 MNHEY, CDR2 SVGAGI. Written as DNA, the CDR3 is TGTGCCAGCAGTTACGGGGTGGGCAATCAGCCCCAGCATTTT. Translating it yields CASSYGVGNQPQHF.

The rearrangement uses TRBV6-2 or TRBV6-3 and TRBJ2-2; 7 nucleotides line up with TRBD2. This CDR3 is 16 amino acids long. Losses at the gene ends were 2 bases for V and 5 bases for J; bases not matched to a gene: 8. Looked up from germline, CDR1 is MNHEY and CDR2 is SVGEGT. CDR3 loop: CASSYPGFGGTGELFF. CDR3 in DNA: TGTGCCAGCAGTTACCCCGGCTTCGGGGGGACCGGGGAGCTGTTTTTT.

This clonotype is a singleton in its sample. The chain couples TRBV28 to TRBJ1-3; 8 nucleotides line up with TRBD1. Germline CDR1 and CDR2: MDHEN and SYDVKM. CDR3 length equals 17 residues. J gave up 8 bases and V 6 bases, and 18 bases lay outside the gene matches. This chain's CDR3 is CASRGQGLQNSEHTIYF. The CDR3 DNA reads TGTGCCAGCAGAGGACAGGGCCTACAAAACTCGGAACACACCATATATTTT.

The chain joins TRBV28 to TRBJ2-1, with a weak D call TRBD2 (5 bases). This CDR3 is 14 amino acids long. From germline, CDR1 is MDHEN and CDR2 SYDVKM. Trimming stripped 4 bases from V and 3 bases from J, with 10 bases between. The CDR3: CASSSPADYNEQFF. The CDR3 bases are TGTGCCAGCAGTTCCCCAGCGGACTACAATGAGCAGTTCTTC.

The chain is built from TRBV20-1 and TRBJ2-1; a possible D gene is TRBD2 (5 bases). The CDR3 has 13 amino acids. V was shortened by 5 bases and J by 1 base, with 9 bases between the two germline ends. From germline, CDR1 is DFQATT and CDR2 SNEGSKA (reference sequence). CDR3 residues: CSAVLASYNEQFF. Here the CDR3 DNA reads TGCAGTGCTGTCCTAGCTTCCTACAATGAGCAGTTCTTC.

This chain connects TRBV7-3 to TRBJ2-3; D uncertain. CDR3 length: 14 residues. CDR1 SGHTA and CDR2 FQGTGA come from the germline V gene. With 2 bases removed from V and 3 bases from J, the gap between germline ends came to 9 bases. CDR3 bases: TGTGCCAGCAGCTTAGTAAGGAAAACAGATACGCAGTATTTT. It encodes CASSLVRKTDTQYF.

This clonotype was detected many times. V gene TRBV7-8 combines with J gene TRBJ2-3, with 11 positions matching TRBD2. The length of the CDR3 is 16 residues. After removal of 4 bases from V and 2 bases from J, the junction contained 5 bases not matched to a gene. Germline V lookup: CDR1 SGHVS, CDR2 FQNEAQ. CDR3 bases: TGTGCCAGCAGCTCCCTAGCGGGGGGAATCACAGATACGCAGTATTTT. Translation: CASSSLAGGITDTQYF.

This clonotype has more than one count but fewer than ten. J is TRBJ2-3 and V is TRBV28, with a tentative D call TRBD2 (6 bases). The ends were cut back, 7 bases at V and 2 bases at J, with 19 bases in the middle. This CDR3 has 16 residues. From germline, CDR1 is MDHEN and CDR2 SYDVKM. CDR3 protein: CASIIGTGDPTDTQYF. CDR3 sequence (DNA): TGTGCCAGCATTATTGGCACGGGGGACCCCACAGATACGCAGTATTTT.

The J gene is TRBJ2-1, the V gene TRBV20-1; TRBD2 matches 13 bases. CDR1 is DFQATT and CDR2 is SNEGSKA in the germline V gene (reference sequence). The J segment lost 0 bases and the V segment lost 5 bases, leaving 16 bases of the junction unmatched. The CDR3 contains 20 residues. The CDR3 DNA reads TGCAGTGCTCCTTTATTAGGGGGGAGGACTAGCGGGAGCTCCTACAATGAGCAGTTCTTC. It yields the protein CSAPLLGGRTSGSSYNEQFF.

The rearrangement uses TRBV7-6 and TRBJ2-6, with 7 bases matching TRBD2. Germline loops: CDR1 SGHVS, CDR2 FNYEAQ. Losses at the gene ends were 4 bases for V and 2 bases for J; bases not matched to a gene: 2. CDR3 size: 15 residues. The chain's CDR3 is CASSSSGAGANVLTF. As DNA, the CDR3 is TGTGCCAGCAGCTCCAGCGGGGCTGGGGCCAACGTCCTGACTTTC.

The rearrangement joins TRBV12-3 or TRBV12-4 to TRBJ1-2, with D possibly being TRBD1 (5 bases). V was shortened by 8 bases and J by 5 bases, with 12 bases between the two germline ends. This CDR3 contains 12 residues. The CDR3 protein is CASVGGAYGYTF. As DNA, the CDR3 is TGTGCCAGCGTGGGAGGGGCGTATGGCTACACCTTC.